A selection of T cell receptor beta chains follows, all from one sample in a study of blood T cell repertoires in COVID-19. This table comes from immunoSEQ multiplex PCR, and its TCRdb copy is limited to in-frame clones, with some not included. The table lists about 220,000 clones, over 75% of them singletons. The sample comprised PBMCs or T cells enriched from blood (not recorded which). These receptor sequences come from a woman in her sixties or seventies who had recovered from COVID-19. The CDR3 runs from the conserved cysteine through the conserved F or W. The D gene is left open where the match is weak.

cdr3_length	j_call	v_call	d_call	cdr3_aa
13	TRBJ1-2	TRBV7-2	-	CASSFQRTYGYTF
14	TRBJ2-3	TRBV2	-	CASGFLVSTDTQYF
14	TRBJ1-5	TRBV6-5	TRBD1	CASTEGQINQPQHF
16	TRBJ2-5	TRBV5-1	TRBD2	CASSLAPSGGEETQYF
17	TRBJ1-1	TRBV14	-	CASSQPPSRNRDTEAFF
15	TRBJ1-4	TRBV5-5	-	CASSRGGQGNEKLFF
16	TRBJ2-5	TRBV7-9	-	CASSLGTASTSGTQHF
19	TRBJ1-4	TRBV6-1	TRBD1	CASSAWGTGIVATNEKLFF
16	TRBJ1-2	TRBV4-1	TRBD1	CASSQGTDRGHDGYTF
16	TRBJ1-5	TRBV5-3	-	CARSFQSGSLWQPQHF
15	TRBJ1-1	TRBV4-2	TRBD1	CASSQWGQGATEAFF
16	TRBJ2-7	TRBV5-1	TRBD1	CASSPDNGQGADEQYF
12	TRBJ2-3	TRBV14	TRBD2	CASSGRGDTQYF